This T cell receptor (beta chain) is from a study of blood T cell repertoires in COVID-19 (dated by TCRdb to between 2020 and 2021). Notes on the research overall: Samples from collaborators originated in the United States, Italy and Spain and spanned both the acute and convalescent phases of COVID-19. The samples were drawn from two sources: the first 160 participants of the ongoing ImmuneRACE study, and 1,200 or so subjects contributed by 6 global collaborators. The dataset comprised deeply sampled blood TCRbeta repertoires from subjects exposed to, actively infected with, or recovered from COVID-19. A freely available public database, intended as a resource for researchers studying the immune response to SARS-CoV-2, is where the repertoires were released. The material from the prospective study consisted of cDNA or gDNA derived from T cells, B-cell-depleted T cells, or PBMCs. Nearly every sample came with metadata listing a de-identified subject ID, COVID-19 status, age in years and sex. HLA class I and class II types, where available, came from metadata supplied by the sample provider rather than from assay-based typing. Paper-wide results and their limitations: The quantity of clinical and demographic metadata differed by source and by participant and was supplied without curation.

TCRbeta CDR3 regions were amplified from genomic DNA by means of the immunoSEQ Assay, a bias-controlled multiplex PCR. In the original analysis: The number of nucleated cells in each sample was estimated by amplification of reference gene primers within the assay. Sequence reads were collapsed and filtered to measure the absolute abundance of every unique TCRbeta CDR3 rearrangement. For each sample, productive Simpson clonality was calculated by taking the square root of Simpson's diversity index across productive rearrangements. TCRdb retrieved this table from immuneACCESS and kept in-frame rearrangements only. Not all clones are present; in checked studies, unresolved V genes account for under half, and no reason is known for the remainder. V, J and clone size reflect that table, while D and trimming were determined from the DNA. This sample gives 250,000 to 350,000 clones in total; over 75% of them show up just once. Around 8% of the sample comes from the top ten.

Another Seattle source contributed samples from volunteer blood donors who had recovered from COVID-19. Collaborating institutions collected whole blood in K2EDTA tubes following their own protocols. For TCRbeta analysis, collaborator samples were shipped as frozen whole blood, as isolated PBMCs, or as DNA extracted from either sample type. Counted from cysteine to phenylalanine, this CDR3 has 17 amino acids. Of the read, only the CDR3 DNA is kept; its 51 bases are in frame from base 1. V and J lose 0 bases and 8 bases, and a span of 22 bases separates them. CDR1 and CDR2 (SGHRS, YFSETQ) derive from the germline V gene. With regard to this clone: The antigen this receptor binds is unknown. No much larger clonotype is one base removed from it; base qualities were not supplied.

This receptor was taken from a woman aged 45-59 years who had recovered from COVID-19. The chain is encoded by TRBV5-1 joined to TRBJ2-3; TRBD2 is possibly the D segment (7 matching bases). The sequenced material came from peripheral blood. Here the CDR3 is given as CASSLALDRGGGGTQYF. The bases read TGCGCCAGCAGCTTGGCCCTGGATAGGGGGGGTGGCGGTACGCAGTATTTT.